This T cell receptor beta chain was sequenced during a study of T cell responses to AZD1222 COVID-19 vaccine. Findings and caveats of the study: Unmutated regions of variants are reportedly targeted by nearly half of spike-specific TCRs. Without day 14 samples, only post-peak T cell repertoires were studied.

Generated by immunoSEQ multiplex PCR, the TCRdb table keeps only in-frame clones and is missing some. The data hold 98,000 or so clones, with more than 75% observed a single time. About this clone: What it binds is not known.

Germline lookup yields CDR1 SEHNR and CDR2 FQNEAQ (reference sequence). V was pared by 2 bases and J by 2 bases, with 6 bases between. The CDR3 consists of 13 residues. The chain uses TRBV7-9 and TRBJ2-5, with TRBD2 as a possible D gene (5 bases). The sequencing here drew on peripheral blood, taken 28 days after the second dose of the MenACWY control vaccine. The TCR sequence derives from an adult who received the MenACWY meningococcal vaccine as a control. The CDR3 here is CASSLSGQETQYF. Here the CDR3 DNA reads TGTGCCAGCAGCTTATCGGGGCAAGAGACCCAGTACTTC.